The entry that follows covers one TCR beta chain sequence. The antigen remains unidentified. The data stem from a study of T cells in narcolepsy. The study's findings and limits: In some patient and control memory CD4+ samples, autoreactive clones were absent. Autoreactive clonotypes reportedly recurred in blood of same and different patients, not controls. Same-patient CSF and blood CD4+ T cell clonotypes included HCRT-specific and TRIB2-specific autoreactive ones.

Germline CDR1 is LGHNA and CDR2 is YSLEER. The CDR3 has 16 amino acids. V dropped 0 bases and J dropped 9; count of bases not matched to a gene: 7. Profiling relied on immunoSEQ multiplex PCR, and the TCRdb table lists in-frame clones only, not all of them. The repertoire holds under 20,000 clones, under 90% seen once, with roughly 0.7% in the top ten. The rearrangement joins TRBV4-3 to TRBJ2-3, with 12 nucleotides matching TRBD2. The clonotype was recovered from a human donor in good health. Sequenced input: memory (CD45RA-) CD4+ T cells from blood. This chain's CDR3 is CASSQDALAGGGTQYF. For the CDR3, the DNA is TGCGCCAGCAGCCAAGATGCGCTAGCGGGAGGGGGGACGCAGTATTTT.